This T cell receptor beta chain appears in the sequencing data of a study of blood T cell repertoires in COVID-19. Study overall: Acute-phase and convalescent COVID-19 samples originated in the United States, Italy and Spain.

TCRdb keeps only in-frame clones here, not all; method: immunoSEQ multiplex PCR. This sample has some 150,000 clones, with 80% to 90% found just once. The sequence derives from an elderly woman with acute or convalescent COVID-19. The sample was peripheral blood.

The CDR3 coding sequence is TGTGCCAGCAGTCCCTTCCTGGCCACAGATACGCAGTATTTT. Its translation: CASSPFLATDTQYF. The chain carries TRBV7-3 and TRBJ2-3; no clear D gene. The CDR3 is made up of 14 amino acids. From germline, CDR1 is SGHTA and CDR2 FQGTGA. The V end was cut by 6 bases, the J end by 2 bases, with 12 bases between.